The 6 T cell receptor beta chains in this list originate from one sample, sequenced in a study of T cell responses to AZD1222 COVID-19 vaccine. The data were produced by immunoSEQ multiplex PCR, yet TCRdb's version contains in-frame clones alone and is incomplete. The table shows around 120,000 clones, with roughly nine tenths occurring only once. Source: peripheral blood, taken 28 days after the second AZD1222 dose. These TCRs come from an adult who received the AZD1222 COVID-19 vaccine.

The J gene is TRBJ2-5, the V gene TRBV29-1; 7 positions match TRBD1. The CDR3 loop spans 12 amino acids. The germline V gene has CDR1 SQVTM and CDR2 ANQGSEA. Trimming took 5 bases from V and 4 from J; bases not matched to a gene: 4. The CDR3 is CSVYRDRETQYF. In nucleotides, the CDR3 is TGCAGCGTTTACCGGGACAGAGAGACCCAGTACTTC.

This clone was seen a handful of times. The CDR3 is CASRREPHYGYTF. The CDR3 DNA reads as TGTGCCAGCAGAAGGGAGCCCCACTATGGCTACACCTTC. V is TRBV6-5 and J is TRBJ1-2; D is ambiguous. Germline V lookup: CDR1 MNHEY, CDR2 SVGAGI. The CDR3 has 13 amino acids. V was shortened by 6 bases and J by 3 bases, with 11 bases between the two germline ends.

Only one count was recorded for this clone. The V and J genes are TRBV7-8 and TRBJ2-5, with D perhaps TRBD1 or TRBD2 (5 bases each). Germline CDR1 reads SGHVS; CDR2 reads FQNEAQ. The ends were cut back, 8 bases at V and 5 bases at J, with 18 bases in the middle. This CDR3 comprises 14 residues. Here the CDR3 reads CASSPGDPQETQYF. The CDR3 DNA is TGTGCCAGCTCCCCCGGGGACCCACAGGAGACCCAGTACTTC.

CDR3 amino acids: CASSQRTYGYTF. CDR3 bases: TGTGCCAGCAGCCAACGGACCTATGGCTACACCTTC. The rearrangement uses TRBV3-1 (or the pseudogene TRBV3-2) and TRBJ1-2; D is unresolved. The CDR3 length is 12 residues. CDR1 and CDR2 (germline): LGHDT, YNNKEL (reference sequence). With 2 bases removed from V and 4 bases from J, the gap between germline ends came to 5 bases.

This chain uses TRBV19 with TRBJ2-5; possible D gene TRBD2, 7 bases. The CDR3 runs to 14 residues. Germline V lookup: CDR1 LNHDA, CDR2 SQIVND (reference sequence). The V end was cut by 6 bases, the J end by 3 bases, with 14 bases between. In DNA, the CDR3 is TGTGCCAGTAGGTCGGCGGGGGACAAAGAGACCCAGTACTTC. As protein: CASRSAGDKETQYF.

V usage is TRBV7-8 and J usage is TRBJ1-2; tentatively, D is TRBD1 (5 bases). Germline-derived CDR1 and CDR2 are SGHVS and FQNEAQ. The CDR3 extends over 14 amino acids. The V and J ends lost 4 bases and 6 bases respectively, with 15 bases between them. CDR3 nucleotide sequence: TGTGCCAGCAGCTCGGGACCGGCGAGGGATGGCTACACCTTC. Protein: CASSSGPARDGYTF.